The present T cell receptor (beta chain) was sequenced within a study of shared clonotypes between healthy human individuals. Across the whole study: With ages of 18 to 49, the donors were a couple of women and a few men.

Trimming at V came to 6 bases and at J to 1 base, leaving 5 bases not matched to a gene. CDR1 and CDR2 (germline): SGHRS, YFSETQ. CDR3 length: 15 residues. Sequencing was at deep level. Using immunoSEQ multiplex PCR, the repertoire was profiled, and TCRdb retains in-frame clones only, with some absent. Among around 1.1 million clones listed, about four fifths were seen once. This clone came up a few times. The sequence came from a man younger than 30 in good health. Some clones in this sample may be carry-over from other donors' samples. What was sequenced was memory CD4+ T cells from PBMCs. The sample's subset: CD45RA-negative fraction. V is TRBV5-1 and J is TRBJ2-3; 10 bases are shared with TRBD1. The CDR3 DNA reads TGCGCCAGCAATACCGGGACAGGGGGCACAGATACGCAGTATTTT. Translated, it gives CASNTGTGGTDTQYF.